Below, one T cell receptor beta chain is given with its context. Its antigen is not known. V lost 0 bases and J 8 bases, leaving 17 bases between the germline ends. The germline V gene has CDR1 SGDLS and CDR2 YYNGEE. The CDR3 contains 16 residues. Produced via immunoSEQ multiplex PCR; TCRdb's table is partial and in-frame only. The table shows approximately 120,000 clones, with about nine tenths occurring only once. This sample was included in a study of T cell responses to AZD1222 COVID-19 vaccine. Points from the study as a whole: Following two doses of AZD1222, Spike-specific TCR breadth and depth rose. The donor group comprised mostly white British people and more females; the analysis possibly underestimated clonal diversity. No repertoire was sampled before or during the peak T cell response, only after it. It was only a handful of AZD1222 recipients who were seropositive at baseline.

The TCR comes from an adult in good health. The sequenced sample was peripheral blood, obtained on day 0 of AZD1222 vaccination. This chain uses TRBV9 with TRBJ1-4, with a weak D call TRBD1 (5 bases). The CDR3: CASSVGLKGSEEKLFF. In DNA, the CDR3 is TGTGCCAGCAGCGTAGGCCTGAAGGGGTCAGAAGAAAAACTGTTTTTT. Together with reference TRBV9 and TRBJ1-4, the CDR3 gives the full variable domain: DSGVTQTPKHLITATGQRVTLRCSPRSGDLSVYWYQQSLDQGLQFLIQYYNGEERAKGNILERFSAQQFPDLHSELNLSSLELGDSALYFCASSVGLKGSEEKLFFGSGTQLSVL.